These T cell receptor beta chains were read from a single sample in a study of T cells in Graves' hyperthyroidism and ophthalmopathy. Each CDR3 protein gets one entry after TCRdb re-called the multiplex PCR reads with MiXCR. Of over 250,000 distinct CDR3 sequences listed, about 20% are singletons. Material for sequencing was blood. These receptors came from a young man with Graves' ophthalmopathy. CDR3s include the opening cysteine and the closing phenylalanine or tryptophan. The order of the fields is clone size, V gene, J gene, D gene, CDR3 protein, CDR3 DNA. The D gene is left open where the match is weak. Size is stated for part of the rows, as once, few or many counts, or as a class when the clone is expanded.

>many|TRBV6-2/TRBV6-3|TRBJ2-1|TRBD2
CASSAPSGRYYNEQFF
TGTGCCAGCAGCGCACCCAGCGGGAGATACTACAATGAGCAGTTCTTC
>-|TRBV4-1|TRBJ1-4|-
CASSQATTTNEKLFF
TGCGCCAGCAGCCAAGCAACGACAACTAATGAAAAACTGTTTTTT
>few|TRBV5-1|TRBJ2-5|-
CASSLVGVSETQYF
TGCGCCAGCAGCTTGGTTGGGGTTAGCGAGACCCAGTACTTC
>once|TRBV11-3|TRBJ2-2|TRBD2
CASSKIAGANTGELFF
TGTGCCAGCAGCAAAATAGCGGGGGCGAACACCGGGGAGCTGTTTTTT
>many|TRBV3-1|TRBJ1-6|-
CASSQGTGTQPLHF
TGTGCCAGCAGCCAAGGAACAGGGACGCAACCCCTCCACTTT
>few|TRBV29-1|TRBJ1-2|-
CSVEFRGGSGYGYTF
TGCAGCGTTGAGTTCCGAGGGGGGTCGGGGTATGGCTACACCTTC
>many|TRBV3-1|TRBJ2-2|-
CASSQEGGELFF
TGTGCCAGCAGCCAAGAGGGCGGGGAGCTGTTTTTT
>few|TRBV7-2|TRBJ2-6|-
CASSGGREAGANVLTF
TGTGCCAGCAGCGGAGGGCGCGAGGCTGGGGCCAACGTCCTGACTTTC
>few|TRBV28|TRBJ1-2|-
CASQDRPRDGYTF
TGTGCCTCTCAAGACAGGCCCAGGGACGGCTACACCTTC
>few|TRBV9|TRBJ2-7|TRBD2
CASDGGDGRGDEQYF
TGTGCCAGCGATGGCGGGGACGGGAGGGGAGACGAGCAGTACTTC
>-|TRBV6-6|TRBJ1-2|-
CASSYSTGLYGYTF
TGTGCCAGCAGTTACTCCACAGGGCTATATGGCTACACCTTC
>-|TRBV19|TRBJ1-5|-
CASSIEGWGQGSQPQHF
TGTGCCAGTAGTATAGAGGGGTGGGGGCAGGGAAGCCAGCCCCAGCATTTT
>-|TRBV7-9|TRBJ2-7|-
CASSLAWTSHYEQYF
TGTGCCAGCAGCTTAGCGTGGACTTCCCACTACGAGCAGTACTTC
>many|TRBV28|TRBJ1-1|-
CASRQGTEAFF
TGTGCCAGCAGACAGGGCACTGAAGCTTTCTTT
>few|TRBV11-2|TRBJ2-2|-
CASSLSITGELFF
TGTGCCAGCAGCTTAAGCATCACCGGGGAGCTGTTTTTT